The source of this T cell receptor beta chain is a study of T cell responses to AZD1222 COVID-19 vaccine. General study results and limits: Only a handful of AZD1222 recipients, more than five in all, had baseline seropositivity.

Here immunoSEQ multiplex PCR was the method, and the copy in TCRdb shows in-frame clones only, minus some. This sample has 120,000 or so clones, with around 83% found just once. This CDR3 is built from 15 residues. Germline trimming cut 7 bases from V and 5 bases from J; bases unmatched to any gene: 8. Germline V gene data show CDR1 as MNHEY and CDR2 as SVGAGI. Concerning this clone itself: Its target is not known.

The rearrangement uses TRBV6-5 and TRBJ1-1; 12 bases agree with TRBD1. The sequenced sample was peripheral blood, obtained 28 days after the second AZD1222 dose. The receptor comes from an adult who received the AZD1222 COVID-19 vaccine. As DNA, the CDR3 is TGTGCCAGCACGTCCGGGACAGGGGGCAGAACTGAAGCTTTCTTT. It encodes CASTSGTGGRTEAFF.